One and the same sample provided the 25 T cell receptor beta chains below, sequenced in a study of cytomegalovirus exposure and HLA in healthy donors. Primers for the PCR totalled 60 Vbeta and 13 Jbeta. Data came from immunoSEQ multiplex PCR; TCRdb stores just in-frame clones and leaves some out. The sample lists around 80,000 clones; under 80% were seen once. The sample taken for sequencing was PBMCs. The receptors originated from a man aged 40-49 years in good health and CMV-seropositive.

The chain carries TRBV28 and TRBJ2-7; possible D gene TRBD2, 6 bases. Trimming stripped 3 bases from V and 4 bases from J, with 13 bases between. CDR1 is MDHEN and CDR2 is SYDVKM in the germline V gene. This CDR3 has 14 residues. The CDR3 nucleotides read TGTGCCAGCAGTTTGACCGGACTATCTTACGAGCAGTACTTC. It codes for CASSLTGLSYEQYF.

The chain has TRBV6-1 and TRBJ2-3, with a possible D match to TRBD2 (6 bases). The length of the CDR3 is 14 residues. Trimming took off 8 bases at V and 6 bases at J, with 18 bases between the two ends. Germline loops: CDR1 MNHNS, CDR2 SASEGT. CDR3 in amino acids: CASQVRQGGDTQYF. CDR3 DNA sequence: TGTGCCAGCCAAGTCAGGCAGGGAGGTGATACGCAGTATTTT.

The chain uses TRBV18 and TRBJ2-5; 7 bases match TRBD1. The ends lost 3 bases at V and 1 base at J; junction bases unmatched: 5. Germline V gives CDR1 KGHSH, CDR2 LQKENI. The CDR3 is 15 residues long. CDR3 protein: CASSPATGFQETQYF. The CDR3 nucleotides read TGTGCCAGCTCACCGGCGACAGGGTTCCAAGAGACCCAGTACTTC.

This chain connects TRBV30 to TRBJ2-3, with D hard to call. V was trimmed by 0 bases and J by 8 bases, leaving 6 bases between them. The CDR3 is 11 residues long. CDR1 and CDR2 (germline): GTSNPN, SVGIG (reference sequence). The CDR3 protein is CAWSVRGTQYF. CDR3 coding DNA: TGTGCCTGGAGTGTACGAGGTACGCAGTATTTT.

In this sample, this clone turned up a few times. The chain carries TRBV6-5 and TRBJ1-5; D uncertain. Germline lookup yields CDR1 MNHEY and CDR2 SVGAGI. Trimming pared 5 bases from V and 0 bases from J, leaving 11 bases between. The length of the CDR3 is 15 residues. CDR3 amino acids: CASSPERYSNQPQHF. The CDR3 nucleotides read TGTGCCAGCAGTCCTGAGCGATATAGCAATCAGCCCCAGCATTTT.

The chain is built from TRBV6-5 and TRBJ2-1, with TRBD2 identical over 10 bases. Losses at the gene ends were 6 bases for V and 10 bases for J; bases not matched to a gene: 6. This CDR3 spans 13 amino acids. CDR1 and CDR2 (germline): MNHEY, SVGAGI. CDR3 in amino acids: CASSRTSGAEQFF. The CDR3 DNA sequence: TGTGCCAGCAGCCGAACTAGCGGGGCCGAGCAGTTCTTC.

The V call is TRBV5-1, the J call TRBJ2-5; 7 bases fit TRBD1. V lost 7 bases, J lost 2 bases, and 8 bases stayed unmatched. Germline V lookup: CDR1 SGHRS, CDR2 YFSETQ. The CDR3 sequence is 14 residues long. The CDR3 DNA sequence: TGCGCCAGCCAACCTGGGACAGCACAAGAGACCCAGTACTTC. Translating it yields CASQPGTAQETQYF. Full variable domain (outside the CDR3, taken from reference TRBV5-1 and TRBJ2-5): KAGVTQTPRYLIKTRGQQVTLSCSPISGHRSVSWYQQTPGQGLQFLFEYFSETQRNKGNFPGRFSGRQFSNSRSEMNVSTLELGDSALYLCASQPGTAQETQYFGPGTRLLVL.

V is TRBV6-1 and J is TRBJ2-2; 8 bases are a match to TRBD1. J was trimmed by 5 bases and V by 10 bases; bases with no gene match: 12. Germline values: CDR1 MNHNS, CDR2 SASEGT. The CDR3 contains 15 residues. Written as DNA, the CDR3 is TGTGCCACGCGGACAGGGAGGCAGGGAACCGGGGAGCTGTTTTTT. This sequence encodes CATRTGRQGTGELFF.

The chain links TRBV7-2 to TRBJ1-1; D unresolved. CDR1 and CDR2 (germline): SGHTA, FQGNSA. This CDR3 has 13 amino acids. Trimming left V 2 bases short and J 6 bases short, with 10 bases between. CDR3 nucleotide sequence: TGTGCCAGCAGCTTACAGGCCCAGCCTGAAGCTTTCTTT. Translated, it gives CASSLQAQPEAFF.

This clone has only a few counts. The V call is TRBV30, the J call TRBJ2-1; 7 nucleotides align to TRBD2. The V gene end was trimmed by 5 bases and the J gene end by 0 bases; junction bases not matched to a gene: 22. The CDR3 sequence is 20 residues long. Looked up from germline, CDR1 is GTSNPN and CDR2 is SVGIG (reference sequence). This CDR3 reads CAWSWPPSGRLFSSYNEQFF. CDR3 nucleotides: TGTGCCTGGTCATGGCCCCCTAGCGGCCGACTTTTTAGCTCCTACAATGAGCAGTTCTTC.

This clone was recorded once. The V and J genes are TRBV29-1 and TRBJ2-7; TRBD2 aligns across 7 bases. V gave up 3 bases and J gave up 1 base; unmatched junction bases: 6. CDR1 and CDR2 (germline): SQVTM, ANQGSEA. This CDR3 comprises 14 residues. CDR3 DNA: TGCAGCGTTGATGTGGCGGGGGAATCCTACGAGCAGTACTTC. It is translated as CSVDVAGESYEQYF.

This clone has only one observation. V gene TRBV30 combines with J gene TRBJ2-7; 13 nucleotides align to TRBD2. V was pared by 5 bases and J by 6 bases, with 4 bases of the junction left unmatched. The length of the CDR3 is 13 residues. CDR1 GTSNPN and CDR2 SVGIG come from the germline V gene (reference sequence). In DNA, the CDR3 is TGTGCCTGGGAGACTAGCGGGGGGCGCGAGCAGTACTTC. Protein sequence: CAWETSGGREQYF.

The chain combines TRBV19 with TRBJ1-1, with 10 positions matching TRBD1. Germline CDR1 LNHDA, CDR2 SQIVND (reference sequence). This CDR3 contains 14 residues. The V segment lost 6 bases and the J segment 4 bases; nucleotides outside the gene matches: 5. CDR3 DNA: TGTGCCAGTAGGAGACAGGGGGCGGGCACTGAAGCTTTCTTT. Protein sequence: CASRRQGAGTEAFF.

The CDR3 nucleotides are TGTGCCATCAGCCACGGACAGGGCCAACCCTACGAGCAGTACTTC. Protein sequence: CAISHGQGQPYEQYF. This chain joins TRBV10-3 and TRBJ2-7, with 8 nucleotides matching TRBD1. Germline V gene sequence: CDR1 ENHRY, CDR2 SYGVKD. Germline trimming cut 6 bases from V and 2 bases from J; bases unmatched to any gene: 9. The CDR3 spans 15 residues.

V is TRBV7-3 and J is TRBJ2-5, with D perhaps matching TRBD2 (6 bases). The CDR3 spans 15 residues. V was cut by 3 bases and J by 1 base, with 12 bases left in between. From germline, CDR1 is SGHTA and CDR2 FQGTGA. DNA of the CDR3: TGTGCCAGCAGCTTTTACGTCGGGGGCCAAGAGACCCAGTACTTC. Protein: CASSFYVGGQETQYF.

A single count supports this clone. The chain carries TRBV2 and TRBJ2-1; tentatively, D is TRBD1 (5 bases). V was cut by 4 bases and J by 3 bases, with 10 bases left in between. Looked up from germline, CDR1 is SNHLY and CDR2 is FYNNEI. The CDR3 totals 14 residues. The CDR3 sequence is CASSARQNYNEQFF. The CDR3 region has the DNA TGTGCCAGCAGTGCGCGACAGAACTACAATGAGCAGTTCTTC.

The chain employs TRBV6-5 and TRBJ2-7; 11 bases are a match to TRBD2. The CDR3 is 15 amino acids. Germline values: CDR1 MNHEY, CDR2 SVGAGI. After removal of 6 bases from V and 2 bases from J, the junction contained 6 bases not matched to a gene. The CDR3 DNA reads TGTGCCAGCAGACGATCTAGCGGGGGGACCTACGAGCAGTACTTC. Translation gives CASRRSSGGTYEQYF.

The V gene is TRBV1, the J gene TRBJ1-6; the table's TRBD1 call for D was not verified on the DNA. TRBV1 is reported as a pseudogene. CDR3 length equals 15 residues. In nucleotides, the CDR3 is TGCACCAGCAGCCTCCCGGGACAGATTAATTCACCCCTCCACTTT. Protein sequence: CTSSLPGQINSPLHF.

This chain joins TRBV21-1 and TRBJ2-2; no check of the table's D call, TRBD1, against the DNA was made. TRBV21-1 is tagged as a pseudogene. The CDR3 runs to 17 residues. This chain's CDR3 is CASSKAGKQGNTGELFF. The CDR3, as DNA: TGTGCCAGCAGCAAAGCGGGGAAACAGGGAAACACCGGGGAGCTGTTTTTT.

The V call is TRBV19, the J call TRBJ1-1; no clear D. The CDR3 covers 16 residues. The germline V gene has CDR1 LNHDA and CDR2 SQIVND (reference sequence). V shed 4 bases and J shed 0 bases, with 15 bases lying between them. The CDR3 DNA sequence: TGTGCCAGTAGTACCCGGTATTCCGCCTTGAACACTGAAGCTTTCTTT. Its translation is CASSTRYSALNTEAFF.

This sequence joins TRBV7-2 and TRBJ2-1; 8 bases fit TRBD2. Germline CDR1 reads SGHTA; CDR2 reads FQGNSA. This CDR3 is 16 amino acids long. Trimming at V came to 1 base and at J to 2 bases, leaving 4 bases not matched to a gene. This CDR3 is CASSLEAGGTYNEQFF. The CDR3, as DNA: TGTGCCAGCAGCTTAGAGGCGGGGGGAACCTACAATGAGCAGTTCTTC.

This clone was seen once. V gene TRBV7-9 combines with J gene TRBJ1-2, with TRBD1 matching 10 bases. The CDR3 totals 19 residues. Unmatched junction bases numbered 15, after V lost 4 bases and J lost 1 base. Germline CDR1 and CDR2: SEHNR and FQNEAQ (reference sequence). CDR3 protein: CASSSVRGTGVSGNYGYTF. In DNA, the CDR3 is TGTGCCAGCAGCTCGGTTAGGGGGACAGGGGTTTCGGGTAACTATGGCTACACCTTC.

The gene calls are TRBV30 and TRBJ1-6; no reliable D call. Germline V gives CDR1 GTSNPN, CDR2 SVGIG (reference sequence). CDR3 size: 14 residues. V lost 2 bases, J lost 8 bases, and 13 bases lay in between. CDR3: CAWSRQSSYSPLHF. The CDR3, as DNA: TGTGCCTGGAGTAGACAAAGTTCTTATTCACCCCTCCACTTT.

Here the CDR3 DNA reads TGTGCCAGCAGCCCCGGGACTAGCGGAGCCTTCACAGATACGCAGTATTTT. Residues: CASSPGTSGAFTDTQYF. The V gene is TRBV9, the J gene TRBJ2-3; the match to TRBD2 covers 11 bases. The length of the CDR3 is 17 residues. The junction had 9 bases not matched to a gene; V was cut back by 4 bases and J by 2 bases. Germline CDR1 is SGDLS and CDR2 is YYNGEE.

The chain carries TRBV27 and TRBJ1-1; the match to TRBD1 covers 8 bases. J lost 4 bases, V lost 5 bases, and 3 bases had no gene match. CDR1 MNHEY and CDR2 SMNVEV come from the germline V gene (reference sequence). The CDR3 is 13 amino acids. This chain's CDR3 is CASSRTGGTEAFF. The CDR3 DNA follows: TGTGCCAGCAGTAGAACAGGGGGCACTGAAGCTTTCTTT.